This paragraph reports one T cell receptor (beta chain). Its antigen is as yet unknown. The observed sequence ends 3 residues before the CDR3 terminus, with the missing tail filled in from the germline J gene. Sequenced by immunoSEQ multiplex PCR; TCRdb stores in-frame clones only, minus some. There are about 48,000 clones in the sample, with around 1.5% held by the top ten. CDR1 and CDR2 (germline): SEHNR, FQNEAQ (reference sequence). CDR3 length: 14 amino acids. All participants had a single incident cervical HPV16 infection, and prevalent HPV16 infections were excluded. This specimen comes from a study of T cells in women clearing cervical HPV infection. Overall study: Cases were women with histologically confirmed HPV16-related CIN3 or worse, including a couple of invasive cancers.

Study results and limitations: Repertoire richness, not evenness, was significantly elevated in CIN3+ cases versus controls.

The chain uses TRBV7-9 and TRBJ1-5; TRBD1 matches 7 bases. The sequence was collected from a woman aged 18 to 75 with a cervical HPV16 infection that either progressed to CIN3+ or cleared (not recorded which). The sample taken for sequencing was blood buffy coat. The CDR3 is CASGKGAQNQPQHF. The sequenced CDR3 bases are TGTGCTAGCGGGAAGGGGGCGCAGAATCAGCCC.